This TCR beta chain was profiled in a study of shared clonotypes between healthy human individuals. Findings of the study overall: Donor clonotype sharing was expected to depend on sequencing depth. Researchers sampled blood only, noting tissue repertoires likely differ. On the whole, naive subsets had larger estimated richness than memory subsets had.

Of note for this clone: The antigen remains unidentified.

The data were produced by immunoSEQ multiplex PCR, yet TCRdb's version contains in-frame clones alone and is incomplete. The sample has some 2,100,000 clones; approximately 94% are singletons. The sequence was collected from a man aged 18 to 35 in good health. The specimen was naive CD4+ T cells sorted from blood. Regarding subset: CD45RA+ positively selected.

CDR3 sequence reads: CASSKGGRADNEQFF. As DNA, the CDR3 is TGTGCCAGCAGTAAAGGGGGGAGGGCCGACAATGAGCAGTTCTTC. V is TRBV11-3 and J is TRBJ2-1; possibly TRBD2 for D (7 bases). Germline CDR1 SGHNT, CDR2 YENEEA. The CDR3 is 15 residues long. V was cut by 6 bases and J by 5 bases, with 17 bases left in between.